This TCR beta chain was sequenced for a study of sequential checkpoint blockade in melanoma (dated by TCRdb to about 2019). With respect to the entire study: Using 1:1 randomization, the trial assigned patients either to first-line nivolumab followed by ipilimumab (arm A) or to ipilimumab followed by nivolumab (arm B). Maintenance nivolumab came after each of the two trial sequences.

This clone was observed once. Which antigen it targets is not known. No quality values exist for individual bases; no much larger clone is one base distant. The immunoSEQ Assay was used to immunosequence TCRbeta CDR3 regions from genomic DNA. Before high-throughput sequencing, genomic DNA was amplified using bias-controlled multiplex PCR. Under the source paper's analysis protocol: To quantify the absolute abundance of each unique TCRbeta CDR3 region, the sequences were collapsed and filtered. Clonality, defined as 1 minus Pielou's evenness, was calculated using productive rearrangements only. Clones with significantly greater frequencies in on-treatment versus baseline samples were identified using a previously published method. Imported from immuneACCESS, the table was reduced by TCRdb to in-frame sequences with V and J called. These copies leave out some clones; in studies compared against another copy, an unresolved V gene accounts for under half, and the cause of the remainder is not known. Clone size and the V and J calls come from that table; the DNA yielded D and trimming. In all, the sample holds roughly 20,000 clones, and about 83% of those were seen once. 36% of the sample is taken by the ten largest.

Study-level results and caveats: Validation of the response-prediction model combining TCR metrics and mutation burden is needed in larger, independent patient cohorts.

Read against the paper, the sample's treatment or condition label means: randomized to nivolumab then ipilimumab (arm A) or the reverse (arm B). None of the patients in the trial had previously been given DNA-damaging chemotherapy. Thawed PBMCs were sorted on a FACS Aria II flow cytometer to isolate live CD3+CD8+ cells negative for CD19 and CD56. Samples came from patients with melanoma in CheckMate 064, a randomized, open-label phase II trial of sequential checkpoint blockade. Peripheral blood mononuclear cells were obtained through leukapheresis, purified using Ficoll-Paque, and frozen in human serum containing about 10% DMSO. Right after sorting, the blood CD3+CD8+ cells were verified to be >98% pure, and DNA extraction followed. Counted from cysteine to phenylalanine, this CDR3 has 13 amino acids. Here the CDR3 DNA is all that survives: 39 bases in frame from base 1. The germline V gene specifies SNHLY as CDR1 and FYNNEI as CDR2. At the junction V is shortened by 6 bases and J by 4 bases; bases outside the gene matches: 6.

The receptor was derived from a human donor with melanoma. Sequences were derived from CD8+ T cells sorted from blood (inferred from file names), sampled from a patient given nivolumab and ipilimumab in sequence. The rearranged segments are TRBV2 and TRBJ2-7; TRBD1 matches 7 bases in the middle. The nucleotide sequence reads as follows: TGTGCCAGCAGAGCCGGGACAGCTTACGAGCAGTACTTC. Its translation reads: CASRAGTAYEQYF.